This TCR beta chain emerged from a study of CD8+ T cells in alopecia areata. The overall study: The authors scored treated patients' severity by affected scalp percentage.

Treatment defined: oral pan-JAK inhibitor, 5-10 mg twice daily. Sequencing templates came from extracted RNA that was reverse transcribed into cDNA. TCRdb's copy holds only in-frame clones and misses some; the assay was immunoSEQ multiplex PCR. There are 90,000 to 120,000 clones in the sample; around 84% occur only once, and 20% to 25% lies in the top ten. Trimming cost V 0 bases and J 5 bases, with 26 bases left between them. The germline V gene has CDR1 LNHDA and CDR2 SQIVND (reference sequence). This CDR3 is 19 amino acids long. The chain carries TRBV19 and TRBJ2-7, with D hard to call. The source of this sequence is a human donor with alopecia areata. This material consisted of CD8+ T cells sorted from blood, taken at week 24, from a patient treated with tofacitinib. The DNA for the CDR3 is TGTGCCAGTAGTATAGATCCCCCTTTTGTCCGCAGGAAGATCGACGAGCAGTACTTC. Translating gives CASSIDPPFVRRKIDEQYF.